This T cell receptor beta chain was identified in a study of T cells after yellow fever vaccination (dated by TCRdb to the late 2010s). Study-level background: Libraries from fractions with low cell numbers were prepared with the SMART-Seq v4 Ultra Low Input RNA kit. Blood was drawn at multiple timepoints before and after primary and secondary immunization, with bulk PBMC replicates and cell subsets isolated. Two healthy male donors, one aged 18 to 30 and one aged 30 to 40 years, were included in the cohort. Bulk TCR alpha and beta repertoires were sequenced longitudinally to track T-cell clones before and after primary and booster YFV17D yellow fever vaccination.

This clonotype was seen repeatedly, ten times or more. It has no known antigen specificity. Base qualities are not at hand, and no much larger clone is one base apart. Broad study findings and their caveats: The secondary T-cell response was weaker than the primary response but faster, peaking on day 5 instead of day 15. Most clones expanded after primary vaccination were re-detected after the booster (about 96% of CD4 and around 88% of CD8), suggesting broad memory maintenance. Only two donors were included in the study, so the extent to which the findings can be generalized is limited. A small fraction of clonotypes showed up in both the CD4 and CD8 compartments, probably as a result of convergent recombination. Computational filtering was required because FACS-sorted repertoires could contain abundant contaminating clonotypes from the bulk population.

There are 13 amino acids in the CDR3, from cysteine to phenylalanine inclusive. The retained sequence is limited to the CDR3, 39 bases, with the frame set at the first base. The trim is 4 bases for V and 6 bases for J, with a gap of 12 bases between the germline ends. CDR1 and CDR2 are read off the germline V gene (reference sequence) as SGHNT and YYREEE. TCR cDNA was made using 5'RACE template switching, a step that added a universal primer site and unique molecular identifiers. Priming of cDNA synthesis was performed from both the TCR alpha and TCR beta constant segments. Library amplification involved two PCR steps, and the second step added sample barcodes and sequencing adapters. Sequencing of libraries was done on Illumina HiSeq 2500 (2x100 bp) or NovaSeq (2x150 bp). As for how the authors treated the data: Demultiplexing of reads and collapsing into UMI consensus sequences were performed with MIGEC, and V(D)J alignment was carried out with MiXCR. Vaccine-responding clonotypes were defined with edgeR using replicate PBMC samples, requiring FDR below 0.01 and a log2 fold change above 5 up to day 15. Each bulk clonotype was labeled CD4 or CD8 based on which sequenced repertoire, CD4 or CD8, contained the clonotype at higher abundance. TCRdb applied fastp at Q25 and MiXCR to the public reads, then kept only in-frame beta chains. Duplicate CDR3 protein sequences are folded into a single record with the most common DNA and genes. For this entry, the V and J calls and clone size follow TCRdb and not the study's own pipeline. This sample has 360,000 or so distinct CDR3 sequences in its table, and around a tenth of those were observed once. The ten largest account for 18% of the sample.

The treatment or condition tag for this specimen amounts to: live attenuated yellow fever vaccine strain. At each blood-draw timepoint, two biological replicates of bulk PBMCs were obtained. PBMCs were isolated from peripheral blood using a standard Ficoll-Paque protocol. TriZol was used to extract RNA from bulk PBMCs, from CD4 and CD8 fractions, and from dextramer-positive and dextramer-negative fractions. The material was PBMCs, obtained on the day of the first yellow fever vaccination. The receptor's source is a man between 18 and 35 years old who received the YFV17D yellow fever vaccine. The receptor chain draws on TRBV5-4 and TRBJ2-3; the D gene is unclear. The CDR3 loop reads CASSGPGGDTQYF. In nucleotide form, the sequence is TGTGCCAGCAGCGGACCCGGTGGGGATACGCAGTATTTT.